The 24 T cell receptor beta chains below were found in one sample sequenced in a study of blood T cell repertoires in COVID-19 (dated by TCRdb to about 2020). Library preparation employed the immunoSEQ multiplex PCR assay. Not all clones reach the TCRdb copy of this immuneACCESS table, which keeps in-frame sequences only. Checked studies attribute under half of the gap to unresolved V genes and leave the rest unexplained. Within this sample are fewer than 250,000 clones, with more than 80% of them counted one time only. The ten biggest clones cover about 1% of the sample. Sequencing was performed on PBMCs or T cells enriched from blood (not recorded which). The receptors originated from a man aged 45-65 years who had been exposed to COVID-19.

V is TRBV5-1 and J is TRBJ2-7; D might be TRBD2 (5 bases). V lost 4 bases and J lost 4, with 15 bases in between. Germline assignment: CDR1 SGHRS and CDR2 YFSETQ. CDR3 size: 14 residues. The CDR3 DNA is TGCGCCAGCAGCGTCTTCCCGGGGTCGTACGAGCAGTACGTC. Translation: CASSVFPGSYEQYV.

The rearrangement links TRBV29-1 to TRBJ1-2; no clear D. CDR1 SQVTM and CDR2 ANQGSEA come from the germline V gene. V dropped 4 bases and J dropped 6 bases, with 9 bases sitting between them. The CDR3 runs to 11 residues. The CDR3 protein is CSVVWGDGYTF. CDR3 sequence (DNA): TGCAGCGTTGTGTGGGGAGATGGCTACACCTTC.

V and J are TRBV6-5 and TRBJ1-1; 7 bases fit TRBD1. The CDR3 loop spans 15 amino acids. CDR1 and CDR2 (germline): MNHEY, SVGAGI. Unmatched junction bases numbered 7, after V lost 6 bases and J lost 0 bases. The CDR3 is CASRSFGTVNTEAFF. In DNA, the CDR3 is TGTGCCAGCAGATCTTTCGGGACAGTGAACACTGAAGCTTTCTTT.

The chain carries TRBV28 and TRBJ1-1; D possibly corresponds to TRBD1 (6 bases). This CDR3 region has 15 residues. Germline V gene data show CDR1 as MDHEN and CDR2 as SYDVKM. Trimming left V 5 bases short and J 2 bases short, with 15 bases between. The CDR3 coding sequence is TGTGCCAGCAGTCATCACAGGGAACTAAACACTGAAGCTTTCTTT. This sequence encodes CASSHHRELNTEAFF.

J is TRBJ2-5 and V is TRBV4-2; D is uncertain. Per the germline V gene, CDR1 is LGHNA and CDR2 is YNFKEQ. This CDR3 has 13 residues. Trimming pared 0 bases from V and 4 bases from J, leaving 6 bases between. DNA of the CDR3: TGTGCCAGCAGCCAAGATACGGGAGAGACCCAGTACTTC. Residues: CASSQDTGETQYF.

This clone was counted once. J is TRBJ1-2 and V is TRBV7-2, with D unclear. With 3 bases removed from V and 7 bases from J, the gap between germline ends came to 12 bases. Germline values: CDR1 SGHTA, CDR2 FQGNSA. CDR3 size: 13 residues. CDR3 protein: CASSFPSSGGYTF. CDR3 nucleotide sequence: TGTGCCAGCAGCTTTCCCTCATCGGGTGGCTACACCTTC.

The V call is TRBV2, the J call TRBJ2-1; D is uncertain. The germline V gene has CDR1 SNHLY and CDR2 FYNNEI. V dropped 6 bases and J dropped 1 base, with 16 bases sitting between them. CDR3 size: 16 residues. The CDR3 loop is CASRRLRSPSYNEQFF. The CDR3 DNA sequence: TGTGCCAGCAGGCGACTGAGGTCCCCTTCCTACAATGAGCAGTTCTTC.

CDR3 bases: TGTGCCAGCAGTTTAAGGGGACAGAGAGAGGAAGCTTTCTTT. Translated: CASSLRGQREEAFF. The chain joins TRBV6-5 to TRBJ1-1, with TRBD1 matching over 7 bases. V was pared by 4 bases and J by 8 bases, with 10 bases of the junction left unmatched. Per the germline V gene, CDR1 is MNHEY and CDR2 is SVGAGI. The CDR3 runs 14 residues.

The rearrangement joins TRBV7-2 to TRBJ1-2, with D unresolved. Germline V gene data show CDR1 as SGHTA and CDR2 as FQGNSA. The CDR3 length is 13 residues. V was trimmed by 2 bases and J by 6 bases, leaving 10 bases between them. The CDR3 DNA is TGTGCCAGCAGCTTATTTATTGCGGATGGCTACACCTTC. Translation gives CASSLFIADGYTF.

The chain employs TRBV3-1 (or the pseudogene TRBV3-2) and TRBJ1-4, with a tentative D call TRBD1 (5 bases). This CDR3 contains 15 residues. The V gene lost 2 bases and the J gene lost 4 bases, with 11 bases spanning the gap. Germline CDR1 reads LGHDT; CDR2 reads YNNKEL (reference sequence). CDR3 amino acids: CASSQSEGVNEKLFF. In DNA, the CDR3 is TGTGCCAGCAGCCAAAGTGAAGGGGTTAATGAAAAACTGTTTTTT.

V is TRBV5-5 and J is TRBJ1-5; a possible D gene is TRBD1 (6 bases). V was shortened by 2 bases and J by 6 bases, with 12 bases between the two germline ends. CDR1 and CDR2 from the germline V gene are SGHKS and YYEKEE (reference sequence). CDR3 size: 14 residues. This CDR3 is CASSFDDRPQPQHF. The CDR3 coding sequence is TGTGCCAGCAGCTTCGACGACAGGCCTCAGCCCCAGCATTTT.

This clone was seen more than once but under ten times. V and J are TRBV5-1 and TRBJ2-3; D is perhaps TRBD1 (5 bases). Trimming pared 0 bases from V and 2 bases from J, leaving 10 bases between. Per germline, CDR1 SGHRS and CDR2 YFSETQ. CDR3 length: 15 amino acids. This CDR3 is CASSLGGYHTDTQYF. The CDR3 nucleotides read TGCGCCAGCAGCTTGGGGGGCTACCACACAGATACGCAGTATTTT.

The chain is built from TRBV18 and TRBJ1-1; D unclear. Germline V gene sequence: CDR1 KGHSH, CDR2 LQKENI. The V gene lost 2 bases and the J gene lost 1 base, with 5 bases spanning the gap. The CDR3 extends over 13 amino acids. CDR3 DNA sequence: TGTGCCAGCTCACCAGGAGGGAACACTGAAGCTTTCTTT. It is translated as CASSPGGNTEAFF.

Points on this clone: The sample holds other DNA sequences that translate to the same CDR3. The CDR3 sequence is CASSFGTGDSPLHF. As DNA, the CDR3 is TGCGCCAGCAGCTTTGGGACAGGGGATTCACCCCTCCACTTT. The rearrangement uses TRBV5-1 and TRBJ1-6; 10 bases fit TRBD1. The CDR3 totals 14 residues. CDR1 is SGHRS and CDR2 is YFSETQ in the germline V gene. The J segment lost 8 bases and the V segment lost 2 bases, leaving 1 base of the junction unmatched.

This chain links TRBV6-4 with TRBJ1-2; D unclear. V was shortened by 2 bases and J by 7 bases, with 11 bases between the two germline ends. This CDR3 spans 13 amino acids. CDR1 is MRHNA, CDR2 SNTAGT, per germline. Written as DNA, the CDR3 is TGTGCCAGCAGTGACCCGAGCGAGGGTGGCTACACCTTC. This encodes CASSDPSEGGYTF.

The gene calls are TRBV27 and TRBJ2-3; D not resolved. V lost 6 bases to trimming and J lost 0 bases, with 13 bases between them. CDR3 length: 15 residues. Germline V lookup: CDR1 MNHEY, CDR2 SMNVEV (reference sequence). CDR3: CASRQRHPSTDTQYF. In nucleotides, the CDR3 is TGTGCCAGCAGACAACGACACCCTAGCACAGATACGCAGTATTTT.

The CDR3 spells CASSTTGEDEKLFF. In DNA form, the CDR3 reads TGCGCCAGCAGCACCACAGGAGAAGACGAAAAACTGTTTTTT. The chain is built from TRBV5-1 and TRBJ1-4, with D perhaps matching TRBD1 (5 bases). Trimming shortened V by 4 bases and J by 8 bases, and 15 bases separated the two germline ends. Looked up from germline, CDR1 is SGHRS and CDR2 is YFSETQ. The CDR3 is 14 amino acids.

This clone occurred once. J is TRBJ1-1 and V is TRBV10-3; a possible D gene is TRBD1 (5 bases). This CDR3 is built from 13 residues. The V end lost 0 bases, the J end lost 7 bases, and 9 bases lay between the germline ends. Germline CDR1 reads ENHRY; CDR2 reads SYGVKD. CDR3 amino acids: CAISESGGIEAFF. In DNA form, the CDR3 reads TGTGCCATCAGTGAGTCCGGGGGTATTGAAGCTTTCTTT.

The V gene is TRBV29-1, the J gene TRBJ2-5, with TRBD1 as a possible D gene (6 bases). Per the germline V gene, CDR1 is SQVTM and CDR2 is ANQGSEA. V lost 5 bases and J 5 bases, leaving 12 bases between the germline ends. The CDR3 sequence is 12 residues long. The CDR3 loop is CSVMQGPETQYF. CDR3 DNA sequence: TGCAGCGTTATGCAGGGGCCCGAGACCCAGTACTTC.

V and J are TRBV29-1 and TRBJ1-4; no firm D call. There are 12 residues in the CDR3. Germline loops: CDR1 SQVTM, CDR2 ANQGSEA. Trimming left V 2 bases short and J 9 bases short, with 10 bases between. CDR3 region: CSVELLGKKLFF. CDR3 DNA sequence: TGCAGCGTTGAACTGCTCGGGAAAAAACTGTTTTTT.

CDR3 coding DNA: TGTGCCAGCAGCTTGGAGGGGCGACGGGGCTACACCTTC. Protein sequence: CASSLEGRRGYTF. This chain connects TRBV5-4 to TRBJ1-2; perhaps TRBD1 as D (5 bases). Germline V gene data show CDR1 as SGHNT and CDR2 as YYREEE (reference sequence). Deletions cut 0 bases from V and 8 bases from J, with 11 bases between. The CDR3 covers 13 residues.

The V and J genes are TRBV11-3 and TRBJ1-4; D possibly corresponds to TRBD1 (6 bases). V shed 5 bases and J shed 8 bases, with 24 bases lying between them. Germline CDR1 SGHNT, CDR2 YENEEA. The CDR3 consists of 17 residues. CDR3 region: CASSPGGMGALAEKLFF. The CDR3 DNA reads TGTGCCAGCAGCCCCGGTGGTATGGGGGCATTGGCGGAAAAACTGTTTTTT.

The CDR3 DNA reads as TGTGCCAGTACCGGACAGGTTGGATATCAGCCCCAGCATTTT. This sequence encodes CASTGQVGYQPQHF. The chain carries TRBV19 and TRBJ1-5, with TRBD1 identical over 7 bases. Germline values: CDR1 LNHDA, CDR2 SQIVND (reference sequence). Unmatched junction bases numbered 8, after V lost 7 bases and J lost 5 bases. The CDR3 contains 14 residues.

Here the CDR3 DNA reads TGTGCCATCAGTGAGCTGGCTAGCGGGAGTGAGCAGTTCTTC. This translates into CAISELASGSEQFF. The V gene is TRBV10-3, the J gene TRBJ2-1; 10 bases align to TRBD2. J gave up 9 bases and V 2 bases, and 4 bases lay outside the gene matches. The CDR3 spans 14 residues. Germline V gene lookup returns CDR1 ENHRY and CDR2 SYGVKD.